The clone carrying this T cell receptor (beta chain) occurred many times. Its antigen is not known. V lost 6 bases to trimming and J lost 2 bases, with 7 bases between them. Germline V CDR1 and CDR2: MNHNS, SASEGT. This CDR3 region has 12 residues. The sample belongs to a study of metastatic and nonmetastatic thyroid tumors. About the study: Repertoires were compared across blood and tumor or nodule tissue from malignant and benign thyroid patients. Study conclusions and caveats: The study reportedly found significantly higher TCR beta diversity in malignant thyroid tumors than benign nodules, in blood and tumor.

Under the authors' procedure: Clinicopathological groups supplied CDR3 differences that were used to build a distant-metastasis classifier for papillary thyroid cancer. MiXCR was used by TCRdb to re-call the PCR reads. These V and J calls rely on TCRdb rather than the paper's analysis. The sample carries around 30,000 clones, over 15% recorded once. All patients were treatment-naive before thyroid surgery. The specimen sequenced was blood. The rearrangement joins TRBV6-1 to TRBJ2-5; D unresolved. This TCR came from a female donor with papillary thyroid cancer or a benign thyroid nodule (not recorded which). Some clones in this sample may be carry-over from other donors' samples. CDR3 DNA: TGTGCCAGCAGCGTACCACAAGAGACCCAGTACTTC. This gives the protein CASSVPQETQYF.